The clone carrying this T cell receptor beta chain came up a few times. With 1 base removed from V and 0 bases from J, the gap between germline ends came to 10 bases. The V gene's germline CDR1 is SGHRS and CDR2 YFSETQ. The CDR3 has 15 residues. The data were obtained in a study of blood T cell repertoires in COVID-19. In the study overall: PBMCs, B-cell-depleted T cells, or T cells provided the cDNA or gDNA that made up the material.

In the original processing: For nucleated cells, counts were estimated from reference gene primer amplification. Clones were sequenced by immunoSEQ multiplex PCR, and TCRdb holds only the in-frame ones, with some missing. V and J calls and clone size come straight from that table; D and trimming were deduced from the DNA. This sample has about 81,000 clones, with about 88% found just once. This rearrangement joins TRBV5-1 to TRBJ1-1; D is possibly TRBD1 (5 bases). The source material was peripheral blood. The clonotype comes from a man between 65 and 85 years old with active or convalescent COVID-19. The CDR3 nucleotides are TGCGCCAGCAGCTTGCGGTCAGGGCTGAACACTGAAGCTTTCTTT. As protein: CASSLRSGLNTEAFF.